This is a list of T cell receptor beta chains from one sample in a study of blood T cell repertoires in COVID-19. Clones were sequenced by immunoSEQ multiplex PCR, and TCRdb holds only the in-frame ones, with some missing. Of fewer than 350,000 clones listed, around 90% are singletons. The sequencing input was peripheral blood. These receptors all stem from a young man with active or convalescent COVID-19. Both conserved end residues are part of each CDR3. D genes are given only for firm matches. For some rows the clone size is stated as once, few or many, or as a class when expanded; others skip it.

CASSLGTGVGQPQHF	TGTGCCAGCAGCTTGGGGACAGGGGTAGGACAGCCCCAGCATTTT	.	TRBJ1-5	TRBD1	TRBV5-5
CASSFQGQLNTEAFF	TGTGCCAGTAGCTTCCAGGGACAGCTGAACACTGAAGCTTTCTTT	.	TRBJ1-1	TRBD1	TRBV19
CASSGSTYNEQFF	TGTGCCAGCAGCGGCAGTACCTACAATGAGCAGTTCTTC	.	TRBJ2-1	.	TRBV9
CASKADSPSDEQFF	TGTGCCTCCAAAGCCGACAGCCCGTCGGATGAGCAGTTCTTC	.	TRBJ2-1	.	TRBV6-5
CASSQDRGYYGYTF	TGTGCCAGCAGCCAGGACAGGGGATACTATGGCTACACCTTC	.	TRBJ1-2	TRBD1	TRBV3-1/TRBV3-2
CASSLSRRGAELFF	TGTGCCAGCAGCTTGAGTAGGCGCGGGGCCGAGCTGTTTTTT	.	TRBJ2-2	.	TRBV7-2
CASSQVDRGLVSGANVLTF	TGTGCCAGCAGCCAGGTTGACAGGGGCCTCGTCTCTGGGGCCAACGTCCTGACTTTC	.	TRBJ2-6	TRBD1	TRBV3-1/TRBV3-2
CASSFGSTEAFF	TGTGCCAGCAGCTTCGGTTCCACTGAAGCTTTCTTT	.	TRBJ1-1	.	TRBV5-5
CASSHRDRGRTDTQYF	TGTGCCAGCAGCCACAGGGACAGGGGGCGGACAGATACGCAGTATTTT	.	TRBJ2-3	TRBD1	TRBV5-6
CASIVGGPGELFF	TGTGCCAGCATTGTGGGGGGGCCCGGGGAGCTGTTTTTT	.	TRBJ2-2	.	TRBV6-5
CASSYSFTRRNGYTF	TGTGCCAGCAGTTACTCTTTTACCAGAAGAAATGGCTACACCTTC	.	TRBJ1-2	.	TRBV6-6
CASSERGGDRDNEQFF	TGTGCCAGCAGTGAAAGGGGAGGGGACAGGGACAATGAGCAGTTCTTC	once	TRBJ2-1	TRBD1	TRBV25-1
CASTRADYEKLFF	TGTGCCAGCACCCGCGCAGACTATGAAAAACTGTTTTTT	.	TRBJ1-4	.	TRBV2
CASSPDGLAGGDTQYF	TGTGCCAGCAGCCCTGACGGACTAGCGGGGGGAGATACGCAGTATTTT	.	TRBJ2-3	TRBD2	TRBV3-1/TRBV3-2
CASSLGHGRGGQETQYF	TGCGCCAGCAGCTTGGGTCACGGGCGGGGGGGCCAAGAGACCCAGTACTTC	.	TRBJ2-5	TRBD2	TRBV5-1
CATDLRKPSGANVLTF	TGTGCCACCGACTTGAGAAAACCCTCTGGGGCCAACGTCCTGACTTTC	.	TRBJ2-6	.	TRBV15
CASSLSTTQYF	TGTGCCAGCAGCTTATCTACTACGCAGTATTTT	.	TRBJ2-3	.	TRBV7-2
CASSQDGAGGFREQYF	TGCGCCAGCAGCCAAGACGGAGCGGGGGGTTTTCGAGAGCAGTACTTC	.	TRBJ2-7	TRBD2	TRBV4-1
CASSQVSYLVRGQSTGYTF	TGTGCCAGCAGCCAAGTATCATACCTCGTAAGGGGCCAGTCAACCGGCTACACCTTC	.	TRBJ1-2	.	TRBV3-1/TRBV3-2
CASSPGSVDGYTF	TGCGCCAGCAGCCCCGGGTCCGTGGATGGCTACACCTTC	few	TRBJ1-2	.	TRBV5-1
CASSVGTFNYGYTF	TGTGCCAGCAGCGTAGGAACTTTTAACTATGGCTACACCTTC	.	TRBJ1-2	.	TRBV9
CASSPVTGGAMNYGYTF	TGTGCCAGCAGCCCAGTGACAGGGGGCGCGATGAACTATGGCTACACCTTC	.	TRBJ1-2	TRBD1	TRBV7-6
CASSYGTSGYEQYF	TGTGCCAGCAGTTACGGGACTAGCGGATACGAGCAGTACTTC	medium-sized	TRBJ2-7	TRBD2	TRBV6-2/TRBV6-3
CASSSQGRGYTF	TGTGCCAGCAGCTCTCAGGGAAGGGGCTACACCTTC	.	TRBJ1-2	.	TRBV7-9
CAYQQGVPNTEAFF	TGTGCCTATCAACAGGGGGTCCCGAACACTGAAGCTTTCTTT	once	TRBJ1-1	TRBD1	TRBV2
CASSPETGGEETQYF	TGCGCCAGCAGCCCCGAGACAGGGGGCGAGGAGACCCAGTACTTC	.	TRBJ2-5	TRBD1	TRBV5-1
CASSPPSDSRETQYF	TGTGCCAGCAGCCCCCCCTCAGACAGTCGAGAGACCCAGTACTTC	.	TRBJ2-5	.	TRBV7-9
CASSVVTGINTEAFF	TGTGCCAGCAGCGTAGTCACAGGGATAAACACTGAAGCTTTCTTT	.	TRBJ1-1	.	TRBV9
CASSQVFGTGGNEQFF	TGCGCCAGCAGCCAAGTTTTCGGGACAGGGGGTAATGAGCAGTTCTTC	.	TRBJ2-1	TRBD1	TRBV4-3
CASSAQGGGSQPQHF	TGTGCCAGCAGTGCTCAGGGGGGAGGTAGTCAGCCCCAGCATTTT	.	TRBJ1-5	TRBD1	TRBV6-2/TRBV6-3
CASSFLRRAGLLEQYF	TGTGCCAGCAGCTTTCTCCGGAGGGCAGGGCTACTGGAGCAGTACTTC	.	TRBJ2-7	.	TRBV12-1
CASSSPGEETQYF	TGTGCCAGCAGTTCCCCAGGGGAAGAGACCCAGTACTTC	.	TRBJ2-5	.	TRBV6-5
CASSYGTEHNQPQHF	TGTGCCAGCAGCTACGGGACAGAGCACAATCAGCCCCAGCATTTT	.	TRBJ1-5	TRBD1	TRBV5-6
CASSGSGGEYNEQFF	TGTGCCAGCAGTGGGAGCGGGGGGGAGTACAATGAGCAGTTCTTC	.	TRBJ2-1	TRBD2	TRBV9
CASRAGKHTENSNQPQHF	TGTGCCAGCAGAGCCGGAAAACACACAGAGAATAGCAATCAGCCCCAGCATTTT	few	TRBJ1-5	.	TRBV9
CASSPRDRGTSTDTQYF	TGTGCCAGCAGTCCCCGGGACAGGGGAACTAGCACAGATACGCAGTATTTT	.	TRBJ2-3	TRBD1	TRBV27
CASSPADRGEQYF	TGTGCCAGCTCACCGGCAGATCGCGGGGAGCAGTACTTC	.	TRBJ2-7	.	TRBV18
CASSLLAGDITDTQYF	TGTGCCAGCAGCCTCCTAGCGGGGGACATTACAGATACGCAGTATTTT	.	TRBJ2-3	TRBD2	TRBV7-8
CASSQDGVIYEQYF	TGTGCCAGCAGCCAAGACGGAGTGATCTACGAGCAGTACTTC	few	TRBJ2-7	.	TRBV14
CASSLSVSYEQYF	TGTGCCAGCAGCTTATCGGTTAGCTACGAGCAGTACTTC	.	TRBJ2-7	.	TRBV7-9
CASTTTGNQPQHF	TGTGCCAGTACTACGACAGGGAACCAGCCCCAGCATTTT	.	TRBJ1-5	TRBD1	TRBV19
CARTQLRGGTYNEQFF	TGTGCCAGAACCCAACTCCGGGGAGGAACCTACAATGAGCAGTTCTTC	.	TRBJ2-1	.	TRBV2
CASSPMGDRVSGEQFF	TGTGCCAGCAGCCCAATGGGGGACAGGGTATCAGGTGAGCAGTTCTTC	.	TRBJ2-1	TRBD1	TRBV7-8
CASSEVQGKFTEAFF	TGTGCCAGCAGTGAAGTCCAGGGGAAGTTCACTGAAGCTTTCTTT	.	TRBJ1-1	.	TRBV6-1
CASSQEWNGRGLAGELFF	TGCGCCAGCAGCCAAGAGTGGAATGGCAGGGGGCTGGCCGGGGAGCTGTTTTTT	.	TRBJ2-2	TRBD1	TRBV4-3
CASGLSGNYSTGELFF	TGTGCTAGTGGGCTTTCGGGAAATTATTCCACCGGGGAGCTGTTTTTT	.	TRBJ2-2	.	TRBV12-5
CASSYSPGLAGMHEQFF	TGTGCCAGCAGTTACTCTCCGGGACTAGCGGGGATGCATGAGCAGTTCTTC	once	TRBJ2-1	TRBD2	TRBV6-2/TRBV6-3
CSVSILLGDGYTF	TGCAGCGTCTCCATCCTACTTGGAGATGGCTACACCTTC	.	TRBJ1-2	.	TRBV29-1
CASSFRPGGLNSKQETQYF	TGCGCCAGCAGCTTCCGGCCAGGGGGCCTTAACTCTAAGCAAGAGACCCAGTACTTC	.	TRBJ2-5	TRBD1	TRBV5-1